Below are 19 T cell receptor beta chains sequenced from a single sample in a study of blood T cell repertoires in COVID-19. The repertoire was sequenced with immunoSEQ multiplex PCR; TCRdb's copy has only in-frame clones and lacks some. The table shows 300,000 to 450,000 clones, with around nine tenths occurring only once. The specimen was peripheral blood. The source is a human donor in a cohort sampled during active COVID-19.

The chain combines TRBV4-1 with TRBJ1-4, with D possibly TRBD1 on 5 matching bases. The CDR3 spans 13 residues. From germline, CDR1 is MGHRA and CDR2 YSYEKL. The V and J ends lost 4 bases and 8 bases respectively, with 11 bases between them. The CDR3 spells CASSRQGGEKLFF. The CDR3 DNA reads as TGCGCCAGCAGCCGCCAGGGAGGCGAAAAACTGTTTTTT.

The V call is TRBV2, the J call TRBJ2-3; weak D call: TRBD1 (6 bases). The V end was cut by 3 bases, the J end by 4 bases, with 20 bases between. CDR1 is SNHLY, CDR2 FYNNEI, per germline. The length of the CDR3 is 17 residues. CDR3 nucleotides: TGTGCCAGCAGTGAGGTCACCCGGGGCAGGGGAGCAGATACGCAGTATTTT. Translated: CASSEVTRGRGADTQYF.

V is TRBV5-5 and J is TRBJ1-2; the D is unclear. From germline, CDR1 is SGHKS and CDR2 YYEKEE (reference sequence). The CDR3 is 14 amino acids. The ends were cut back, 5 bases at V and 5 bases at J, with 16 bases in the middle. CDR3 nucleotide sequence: TGTGCCAGCAGTTCCGAAACAGTGAGTTATGGCTACACCTTC. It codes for CASSSETVSYGYTF.

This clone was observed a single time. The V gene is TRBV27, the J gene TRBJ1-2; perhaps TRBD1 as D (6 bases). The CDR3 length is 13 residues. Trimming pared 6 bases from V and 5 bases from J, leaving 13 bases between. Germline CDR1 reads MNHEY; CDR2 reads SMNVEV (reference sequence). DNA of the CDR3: TGTGCCAGCAGCTCAACACAGGGATATGGCTACACCTTC. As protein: CASSSTQGYGYTF.

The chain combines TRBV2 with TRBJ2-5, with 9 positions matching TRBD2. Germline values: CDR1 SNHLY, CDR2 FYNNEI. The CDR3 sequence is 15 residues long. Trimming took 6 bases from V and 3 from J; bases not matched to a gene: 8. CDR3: CASRDSGSGKETQYF. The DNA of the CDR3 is TGTGCCAGCAGGGATAGCGGGAGCGGTAAAGAGACCCAGTACTTC. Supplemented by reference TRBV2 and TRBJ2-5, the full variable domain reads EPEVTQTPSHQVTQMGQEVILRCVPISNHLYFYWYRQILGQKVEFLVSFYNNEISEKSEIFDDQFSVERPDGSNFTLKIRSTKLEDSAMYFCASRDSGSGKETQYFGPGTRLLVL.

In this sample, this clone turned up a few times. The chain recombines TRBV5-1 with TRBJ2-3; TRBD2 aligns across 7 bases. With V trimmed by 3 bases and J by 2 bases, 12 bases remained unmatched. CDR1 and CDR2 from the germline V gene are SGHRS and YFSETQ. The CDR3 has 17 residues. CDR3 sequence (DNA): TGCGCCAGCAGCTGGGCCCGGCTAGCGGACCCCACAGATACGCAGTATTTT. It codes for CASSWARLADPTDTQYF.

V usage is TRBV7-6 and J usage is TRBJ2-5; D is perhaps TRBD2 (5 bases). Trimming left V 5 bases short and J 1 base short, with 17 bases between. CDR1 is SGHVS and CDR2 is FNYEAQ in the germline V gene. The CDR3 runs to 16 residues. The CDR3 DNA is TGTGCCAGCAGCCCGCGGACTGCTCGGTTCCAAGAGACCCAGTACTTC. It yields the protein CASSPRTARFQETQYF.

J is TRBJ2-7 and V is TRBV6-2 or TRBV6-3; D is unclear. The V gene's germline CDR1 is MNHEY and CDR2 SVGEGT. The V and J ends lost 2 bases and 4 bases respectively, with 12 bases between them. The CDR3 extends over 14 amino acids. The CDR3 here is CASSYVQKPYEQYF. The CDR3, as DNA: TGTGCCAGCAGTTACGTACAGAAGCCATACGAGCAGTACTTC.

The CDR3 loop is CASSQDSTRDGYTF. CDR3 DNA sequence: TGTGCCAGCAGCCAAGATTCAACCCGGGATGGCTACACCTTC. The chain has TRBV3-1 (or the pseudogene TRBV3-2) and TRBJ1-2, with D uncertain. Trimming shortened V by 0 bases and J by 6 bases, and 11 bases separated the two germline ends. This CDR3 region has 14 residues. The germline gives CDR1 LGHDT, CDR2 YNNKEL (reference sequence).

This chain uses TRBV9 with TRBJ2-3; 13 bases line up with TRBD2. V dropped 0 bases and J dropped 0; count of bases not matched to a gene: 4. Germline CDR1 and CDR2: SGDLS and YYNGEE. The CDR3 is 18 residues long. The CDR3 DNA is TGTGCCAGCAGCGTAGTGGGACTAGCGGGGTCCAGCACAGATACGCAGTATTTT. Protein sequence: CASSVVGLAGSSTDTQYF.

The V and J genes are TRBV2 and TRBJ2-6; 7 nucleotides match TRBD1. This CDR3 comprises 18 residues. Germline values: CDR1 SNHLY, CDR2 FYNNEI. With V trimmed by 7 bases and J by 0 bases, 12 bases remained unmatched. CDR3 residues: CASNRDSPFSSGANVLTF. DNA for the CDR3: TGTGCCAGCAACAGGGACAGCCCTTTCTCCTCTGGGGCCAACGTCCTGACTTTC.

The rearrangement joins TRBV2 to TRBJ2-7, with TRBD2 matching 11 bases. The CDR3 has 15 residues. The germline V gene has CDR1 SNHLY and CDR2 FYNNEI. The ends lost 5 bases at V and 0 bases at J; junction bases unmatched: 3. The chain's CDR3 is CASSSGLADSYEQYF. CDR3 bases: TGTGCCAGCAGTTCGGGACTAGCGGACTCCTACGAGCAGTACTTC.

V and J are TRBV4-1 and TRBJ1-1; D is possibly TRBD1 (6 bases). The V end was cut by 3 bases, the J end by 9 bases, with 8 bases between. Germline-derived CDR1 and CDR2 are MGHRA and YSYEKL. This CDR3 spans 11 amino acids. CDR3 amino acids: CASSQDRKAFF. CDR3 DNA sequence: TGCGCCAGCAGCCAGGACAGAAAAGCTTTCTTT.

CDR3 nucleotides: TGTGCCAGCAGTTACTCGAGGGCCACTGAAGCTTTCTTT. Translated, it gives CASSYSRATEAFF. V gene TRBV6-5 combines with J gene TRBJ1-1; no clear D gene. The CDR3 is 13 residues long. Trimming removed 0 bases from V and 4 bases from J, with 6 bases in between. The germline gives CDR1 MNHEY, CDR2 SVGAGI.

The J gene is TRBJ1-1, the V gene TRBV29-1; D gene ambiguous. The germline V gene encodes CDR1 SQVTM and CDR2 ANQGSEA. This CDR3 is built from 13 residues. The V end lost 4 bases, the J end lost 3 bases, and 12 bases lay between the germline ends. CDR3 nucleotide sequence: TGCAGCGTTGGACACCAGCACGACACTGAAGCTTTCTTT. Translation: CSVGHQHDTEAFF.

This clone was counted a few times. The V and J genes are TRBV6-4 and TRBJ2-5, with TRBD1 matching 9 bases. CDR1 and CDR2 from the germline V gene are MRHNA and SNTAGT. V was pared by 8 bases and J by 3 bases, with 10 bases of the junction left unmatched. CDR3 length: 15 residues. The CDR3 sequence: CASPRGTGPKETQYF. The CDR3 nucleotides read TGTGCCAGCCCAAGGGGGACAGGGCCAAAAGAGACCCAGTACTTC.

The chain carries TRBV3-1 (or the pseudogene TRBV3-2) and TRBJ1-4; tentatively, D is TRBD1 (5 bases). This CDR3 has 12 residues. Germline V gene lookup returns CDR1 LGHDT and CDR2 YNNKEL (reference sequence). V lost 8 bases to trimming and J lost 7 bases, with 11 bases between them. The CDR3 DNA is TGTGCCAGCGGACACTCGGGTGAAAAACTGTTTTTT. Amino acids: CASGHSGEKLFF.

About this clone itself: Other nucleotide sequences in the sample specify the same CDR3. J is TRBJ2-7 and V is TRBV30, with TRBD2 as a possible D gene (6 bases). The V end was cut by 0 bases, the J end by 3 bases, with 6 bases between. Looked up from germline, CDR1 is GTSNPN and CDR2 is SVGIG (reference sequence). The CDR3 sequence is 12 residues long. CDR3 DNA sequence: TGTGCCTGGAGTGTGACTAGCTACGAGCAGTACTTC. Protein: CAWSVTSYEQYF.

CDR3 DNA: TGTGCCAGCAGATCACTAGCGGGGGCAGAGCAGTTCTTC. Its translation is CASRSLAGAEQFF. The chain carries TRBV12-3 or TRBV12-4 and TRBJ2-1; 11 bases are a match to TRBD2. After removal of 6 bases from V and 10 bases from J, the junction contained 5 bases not matched to a gene. The CDR3 is made up of 13 amino acids.